These 16 T cell receptor beta chains originate from one sample sequenced in a study of vaccination effects on CD4 cells after COVID-19. The antigens these receptors bind are not known. Peptide-pool stimulation followed by sequencing identified expanded antigen-specific CD4+ clonotypes in the ViraFEST assay. A roughly 11-day culture period preceded the isolation of CD4+ T cells. Infection with SARS-CoV-2 occurred in the person between March and December 2020, and PCR confirmed it. Method: immunoSEQ multiplex PCR; TCRdb's copy keeps in-frame clones and lacks some. The sample holds more than 20,000 clones, around 79% seen once. Source: CD4+ T cells from PBMCs cultured with HCoV-NL63 spike peptides, taken before COVID-19 vaccination. The origin of the receptors is a human donor who had a prior SARS-CoV-2 infection.

This sequence joins TRBV7-3 and TRBJ2-1, with D possibly matching TRBD1 (6 bases). The CDR3 runs to 13 residues. The germline CDR1 and CDR2 sequences are SGHTA and FQGTGA. The V end was cut by 2 bases, the J end by 8 bases, with 10 bases between. CDR3 amino acids: CASSLFSGDEQFF. In DNA form, the CDR3 reads TGTGCCAGCAGCTTATTTTCAGGGGATGAGCAGTTCTTC.

V usage is TRBV4-3 and J usage is TRBJ1-1, with D uncertain. The V and J ends lost 0 bases and 2 bases respectively, with 7 bases between them. Per the germline V gene, CDR1 is LGHNA and CDR2 is YSLEER. CDR3 length equals 14 residues. In DNA form, the CDR3 reads TGCGCCAGCAGCCAAGATCTTTTAAACACTGAAGCTTTCTTT. This gives the protein CASSQDLLNTEAFF.

This chain joins TRBV11-1 and TRBJ2-1; 10 bases map to TRBD2. The CDR3 spans 15 residues. V dropped 4 bases and J dropped 2; count of bases not matched to a gene: 2. In germline, CDR1 is SGHAT, CDR2 FQDESV (reference sequence). CDR3 amino acids: CASSSSGRTYNEQFF. The CDR3 nucleotides read TGTGCCAGCAGCTCTAGCGGGAGAACCTACAATGAGCAGTTCTTC.

The rearrangement uses TRBV6-5 and TRBJ1-4; D is uncertain. Deletions cut 8 bases from V and 4 bases from J, with 17 bases between. Germline assignment: CDR1 MNHEY and CDR2 SVGAGI. This CDR3 is built from 15 residues. The DNA of the CDR3 is TGTGCCAGCTCCTATGGTGGGGTCCTTAATGAAAAACTGTTTTTT. It translates to CASSYGGVLNEKLFF.

The CDR3 DNA is TGTGCCAGCAAACTAGGACTAGCGGGAGCTGAGCAGTTCTTC. Its translation is CASKLGLAGAEQFF. The chain couples TRBV6-5 to TRBJ2-1; TRBD2 matches 13 bases. Germline CDR1 reads MNHEY; CDR2 reads SVGAGI. CDR3 length: 14 amino acids. V trimming: 7 bases; J trimming: 9 bases; junction bases outside the gene matches: 6.

The chain is built from TRBV6-1 and TRBJ2-3, with D possibly called TRBD1 or TRBD2 (5 bases each). Trimming left V 1 base short and J 0 bases short, with 11 bases between. The CDR3 has 16 residues. Looked up from germline, CDR1 is MNHNS and CDR2 is SASEGT. CDR3: CASSEVGGYSTDTQYF. Written as DNA, the CDR3 is TGTGCCAGCAGTGAAGTTGGGGGTTACAGCACAGATACGCAGTATTTT.

The rearrangement links TRBV4-2 to TRBJ2-2, with D possibly being TRBD1 (6 bases). V was cut by 0 bases and J by 6 bases, with 17 bases left in between. The CDR3 is 17 amino acids. Germline CDR1 and CDR2: LGHNA and YNFKEQ. The CDR3 DNA reads TGTGCCAGCAGCCAAGATTTAGGCCAGGGGTTCGCCGGGGAGCTGTTTTTT. Its translation is CASSQDLGQGFAGELFF.

V gene TRBV5-6 combines with J gene TRBJ1-2; D might be TRBD1 (5 bases). This CDR3 spans 14 amino acids. Trimming took 5 bases from V and 2 from J, leaving 13 bases between them. The germline V gene encodes CDR1 SGHDT and CDR2 YYEEEE. The chain's CDR3 is CASSMTGGNYGYTF. The CDR3 DNA follows: TGTGCCAGCAGTATGACCGGGGGAAACTATGGCTACACCTTC. The full variable domain, with the rest looked up from reference TRBV5-6 and TRBJ1-2, is DAGVTQSPTHLIKTRGQQVTLRCSPKSGHDTVSWYQQALGQGPQFIFQYYEEEERQRGNFPDRFSGHQFPNYSSELNVNALLLGDSALYLCASSMTGGNYGYTFGSGTRLTVV.

The rearrangement links TRBV7-3 to TRBJ1-5, with D unresolved. The germline CDR1 and CDR2 sequences are SGHTA and FQGTGA. The CDR3 is 13 residues long. The ends were cut back, 4 bases at V and 9 bases at J, with 13 bases in the middle. CDR3 in DNA: TGTGCCAGCAGCTCAACTCCCCTGGGGCCCCAGCATTTT. Protein product: CASSSTPLGPQHF.

The V gene is TRBV18, the J gene TRBJ1-5; D gene ambiguous. The CDR3 extends over 16 amino acids. Germline lookup yields CDR1 KGHSH and CDR2 LQKENI. V gave up 1 base and J gave up 0 bases, with 10 bases separating them. This CDR3 is CASSPQTGNSNQPQHF. Here the CDR3 DNA reads TGTGCCAGCTCACCACAGACCGGGAATAGCAATCAGCCCCAGCATTTT.

This clone was seen only a few times. V and J are TRBV2 and TRBJ1-5; no clear D. Germline CDR1 and CDR2: SNHLY and FYNNEI. The CDR3 length is 12 residues. V shed 8 bases and J shed 3 bases, with 8 bases lying between them. In DNA, the CDR3 is TGTGCCAGCGGACGGATCAATCAGCCCCAGCATTTT. As protein: CASGRINQPQHF.

In its sample, this clone was seen a few times. The chain has TRBV12-5 and TRBJ2-5; 7 bases are shared with TRBD1. The CDR3 has 15 residues. The ends lost 1 base at V and 4 bases at J; junction bases unmatched: 6. Germline V CDR1 and CDR2: LGHNT, FRNRAP. In nucleotides, the CDR3 is TGTGCTAGTGGTTTGGCCAACTGGGACAGAGAGACCCAGTACTTC. Translated, it gives CASGLANWDRETQYF.

The V call is TRBV5-4, the J call TRBJ1-2; possible D gene TRBD1, 5 bases. This CDR3 has 14 amino acids. Germline V gene data show CDR1 as SGHNT and CDR2 as YYREEE (reference sequence). The V end lost 1 base, the J end lost 0 bases, and 7 bases lay between the germline ends. For the CDR3, the DNA is TGTGCCAGCAGCTTGCGGGGGTCTAACTATGGCTACACCTTC. Its translation: CASSLRGSNYGYTF.

This clone was recorded once. CDR3 in DNA: TGCGCCAGCAGCTTGGCTGGGACAGGGGTCTACGAGCAGTACTTC. This codes for CASSLAGTGVYEQYF. J is TRBJ2-7 and V is TRBV5-1; 10 bases match TRBD1. The J segment lost 3 bases and the V segment lost 0 bases, leaving 3 bases of the junction unmatched. The CDR3 is 15 amino acids. Germline lookup yields CDR1 SGHRS and CDR2 YFSETQ.

The rearrangement links TRBV5-1 to TRBJ1-1; tentatively, D is TRBD1 (6 bases). The CDR3 covers 15 residues. The V gene's germline CDR1 is SGHRS and CDR2 YFSETQ. V gave up 4 bases and J gave up 5 bases, with 18 bases separating them. This CDR3 is CASSGGRGLDTEAFF. As DNA, the CDR3 is TGCGCCAGCAGCGGGGGTCGGGGGCTTGATACTGAAGCTTTCTTT.

The V and J genes are TRBV10-3 and TRBJ2-7; 8 nucleotides agree with TRBD1. V shed 10 bases, J shed 3 bases, and the junction held 5 bases outside the gene matches. The germline CDR1 and CDR2 sequences are ENHRY and SYGVKD. The CDR3 runs 12 residues. The CDR3 is CATWGQDYEQYF. Written as DNA, the CDR3 is TGTGCCACGTGGGGACAGGACTACGAGCAGTACTTC.